Presented here are 26 T cell receptor beta chains from one specimen sequenced in a study of cytomegalovirus exposure and HLA in healthy donors (dated by TCRdb to 2016 to 2017). Receptors were amplified or captured by the immunoSEQ multiplex PCR assay. For the multiplex PCR, a mixture combining 60 forward primers for TCR Vbeta segments and 13 reverse primers for TCR Jbeta segments was used. TCRdb retrieved this table from immuneACCESS and kept in-frame rearrangements only. Not all clones are present; in checked studies, unresolved V genes account for under half, and no reason is known for the remainder. This sample has 95,000 to 150,000 clones in its table, and over 70% of those were observed once. The ten largest account for under 4.5% of the sample. The sample taken for sequencing was PBMCs. Source of these receptors: a man between 40 and 49 years old in good health and CMV-seropositive.

This chain uses TRBV7-2 with TRBJ1-3; tentative D call: TRBD1 (5 bases). CDR3 length: 15 residues. V was pared by 3 bases and J by 2 bases, with 11 bases between. Germline V gives CDR1 SGHTA, CDR2 FQGNSA. The CDR3 DNA reads as TGTGCCAGCAGCTTTCAGGGAATGGCTGGAAACACCATATATTTT. Translated: CASSFQGMAGNTIYF.

This clone was seen more than once but under ten times. This rearrangement joins TRBV5-4 to TRBJ2-3; the match to TRBD2 covers 9 bases. The CDR3 has 15 residues. The V and J ends lost 4 bases and 4 bases, in that order; junction bases with no gene match: 7. The germline CDR1 and CDR2 sequences are SGHNT and YYREEE (reference sequence). The CDR3 DNA sequence: TGTGCCAGCAGCCTTAGCGGGGGCGGGGCAGATACGCAGTATTTT. Amino acid sequence: CASSLSGGGADTQYF.

The chain couples TRBV4-2 to TRBJ2-3; TRBD2 agrees at 14 bases. The germline V gene encodes CDR1 LGHNA and CDR2 YNFKEQ. The CDR3 contains 16 residues. Losses at the gene ends were 2 bases for V and 6 bases for J; bases not matched to a gene: 4. CDR3: CASSQRLAGGPDTQYF. CDR3 sequence (DNA): TGTGCCAGCAGCCAAAGACTAGCGGGAGGGCCGGATACGCAGTATTTT.

The rearrangement links TRBV6-4 to TRBJ2-2, with D maybe TRBD1 (6 bases). Germline V gene data show CDR1 as MRHNA and CDR2 as SNTAGT. The CDR3 is 16 residues long. The ends were cut back, 5 bases at V and 4 bases at J, with 17 bases in the middle. CDR3 DNA sequence: TGTGCCAGCAGTCCACAGGGTACCCTGGCCACCGGGGAGCTGTTTTTT. It is translated as CASSPQGTLATGELFF.

This chain connects TRBV4-3 to TRBJ2-3; D not certain. Germline lookup yields CDR1 LGHNA and CDR2 YSLEER. The CDR3 spans 15 residues. Trimming took off 0 bases at V and 4 bases at J, with 11 bases between the two ends. CDR3 nucleotides: TGCGCCAGCAGCCAAGATGTGCCAGTTTCAGATACGCAGTATTTT. Its translation: CASSQDVPVSDTQYF.

The J gene is TRBJ1-5, the V gene TRBV6-6; D perhaps matches TRBD1 (6 bases). The germline CDR1 and CDR2 sequences are MNHNY and SVGAGI (reference sequence). The CDR3 covers 16 residues. The V gene lost 0 bases and the J gene lost 2 bases, with 11 bases spanning the gap. CDR3 region: CASSYSTQGGNQPQHF. Here the CDR3 DNA reads TGTGCCAGCAGTTACTCGACACAGGGAGGCAATCAGCCCCAGCATTTT.

J is TRBJ2-3 and V is TRBV5-5, with no clear D. V lost 2 bases, J lost 1 base, and 2 bases lay in between. The CDR3 has 12 amino acids. Germline CDR1 is SGHKS and CDR2 is YYEKEE (reference sequence). The DNA for the CDR3 is TGTGCCAGCAGCTTCGGCACAGATACGCAGTATTTT. Amino acid sequence: CASSFGTDTQYF.

This chain's CDR3 is CASSQVRLAGDYEQYF. The CDR3 coding sequence is TGCGCCAGCAGCCAAGTGAGACTAGCGGGTGATTACGAGCAGTACTTC. This chain connects TRBV4-1 to TRBJ2-7; 10 bases match TRBD2. The germline V gene encodes CDR1 MGHRA and CDR2 YSYEKL. This CDR3 has 16 residues. The ends lost 1 base at V and 4 bases at J; junction bases unmatched: 7.

V usage is TRBV5-1 and J usage is TRBJ2-1; weak D call: TRBD1 (6 bases). The CDR3 runs to 11 residues. Trimming removed 8 bases at V and 9 bases at J, with 12 bases between. The germline CDR1 and CDR2 sequences are SGHRS and YFSETQ. The CDR3 spells CASTTGREQFF. The DNA for the CDR3 is TGCGCCAGTACGACAGGCCGTGAGCAGTTCTTC.

The V gene is TRBV11-3, the J gene TRBJ1-2; 7 nucleotides line up with TRBD1. V shed 5 bases and J 4 bases; nucleotides not matched to a gene: 16. In germline, CDR1 is SGHNT, CDR2 YENEEA. The CDR3 contains 17 residues. CDR3 residues: CASSRTLSGGQIYGYTF. The CDR3 DNA reads as TGTGCCAGCAGCAGAACGCTCTCAGGGGGTCAGATCTATGGCTACACCTTC.

The J gene is TRBJ2-7, the V gene TRBV19; 7 nucleotides match TRBD1. The CDR3 totals 14 residues. Germline values: CDR1 LNHDA, CDR2 SQIVND (reference sequence). Trimming cost V 5 bases and J 3 bases; bases outside gene matches: 7. Here the CDR3 reads CASSPQGEFYEQYF. The DNA of the CDR3 is TGTGCCAGTAGTCCCCAGGGGGAATTCTACGAGCAGTACTTC. Full variable domain (remainder filled in from reference TRBV19 and TRBJ2-7): DGGITQSPKYLFRKEGQNVTLSCEQNLNHDAMYWYRQDPGQGLRLIYYSQIVNDFQKGDIAEGYSVSREKKESFPLTVTSAQKNPTAFYLCASSPQGEFYEQYFGPGTRLTVT.

This clone came up a few times. The V and J genes are TRBV6-1 and TRBJ2-1; 12 bases agree with TRBD2. Germline loops: CDR1 MNHNS, CDR2 SASEGT. The CDR3 consists of 15 residues. Trimming at V came to 2 bases and at J to 4 bases, leaving 0 bases not matched to a gene. The CDR3 loop is CASSELAGGYNEQFF. As DNA, the CDR3 is TGTGCCAGCAGTGAACTAGCGGGGGGGTACAATGAGCAGTTCTTC.

This chain links TRBV7-6 with TRBJ2-5, with D perhaps TRBD1 (6 bases). This CDR3 spans 15 amino acids. Per the germline V gene, CDR1 is SGHVS and CDR2 is FNYEAQ. V dropped 5 bases and J dropped 5 bases, with 18 bases sitting between them. CDR3: CASSTTGTPLETQYF. The CDR3 region has the DNA TGTGCCAGCAGCACCACCGGGACACCTCTGGAGACCCAGTACTTC.

This rearrangement joins TRBV5-6 to TRBJ2-7; 8 bases are shared with TRBD1. V gave up 0 bases and J gave up 4 bases; unmatched junction bases: 3. Germline loops: CDR1 SGHDT, CDR2 YYEEEE. CDR3 size: 14 residues. Written as DNA, the CDR3 is TGTGCCAGCAGCTTGGGACAGGGGTTTTACGAGCAGTACTTC. It translates to CASSLGQGFYEQYF.

The V call is TRBV11-2, the J call TRBJ2-1; 8 bases are shared with TRBD1. Germline CDR1 and CDR2: SGHAT and FQNNGV. V lost 8 bases, J lost 8 bases, and 11 bases stayed unmatched. CDR3 length equals 14 residues. CDR3 sequence (DNA): TGTGCCAGCGGCGGGACAGGCGGTTCGGATGAGCAGTTCTTC. Protein product: CASGGTGGSDEQFF.

The gene calls are TRBV7-2 and TRBJ2-7; 7 bases align to TRBD2. Trimming at V came to 5 bases and at J to 3 bases, leaving 7 bases not matched to a gene. CDR3 length equals 14 residues. Germline CDR1 reads SGHTA; CDR2 reads FQGNSA. CDR3 DNA: TGTGCCAGCAGCCGAACTCCGGGAGGCTACGAGCAGTACTTC. Its translation: CASSRTPGGYEQYF.

This clone has more than one count but fewer than ten. The chain employs TRBV6-1 and TRBJ1-1; no reliable D call. CDR1 and CDR2 from the germline V gene are MNHNS and SASEGT. This CDR3 region has 10 residues. The V end was cut by 4 bases, the J end by 8 bases, with 5 bases between. Here the CDR3 reads CASSGGEAFF. CDR3 DNA: TGTGCCAGCAGTGGAGGGGAAGCTTTCTTT.

The chain combines TRBV2 with TRBJ2-1; TRBD2 matches at 8 bases. J gave up 6 bases and V 2 bases, and 9 bases lay outside the gene matches. The length of the CDR3 is 16 residues. Germline V gives CDR1 SNHLY, CDR2 FYNNEI. In DNA form, the CDR3 reads TGTGCCAGCAGTGAATTTGTCGGGAGGGCCTCCAATGAGCAGTTCTTC. Protein product: CASSEFVGRASNEQFF.

V and J are TRBV6-8 and TRBJ1-2, with D possibly being TRBD1 (6 bases). V was trimmed by 4 bases and J by 1 base, leaving 19 bases between them. This CDR3 region has 17 residues. Germline assignment: CDR1 MNHGY and CDR2 SAAAGT. The CDR3 region has the DNA TGTGCCAGCAGTTCCAAGGCCAGGGGCCCTTTTAACTATGGCTACACCTTC. Translated, it gives CASSSKARGPFNYGYTF.

V gene TRBV19 combines with J gene TRBJ2-6, with 9 bases lining up with TRBD1. The CDR3 spans 17 residues. V shed 1 base, J shed 2 bases, and the junction held 3 bases outside the gene matches. CDR1 LNHDA and CDR2 SQIVND come from the germline V gene (reference sequence). DNA of the CDR3: TGTGCCAGTAGTATAGGACAGGGGGAAGCTGGGGCCAACGTCCTGACTTTC. Its translation: CASSIGQGEAGANVLTF.

This clone was seen a few times. The chain carries TRBV7-2 and TRBJ1-5, with a tentative D call TRBD1 (5 bases). In germline, CDR1 is SGHTA, CDR2 FQGNSA. Trimming cost V 5 bases and J 3 bases, with 23 bases left between them. The CDR3 contains 18 residues. CDR3 nucleotide sequence: TGTGCCAGCAGCCCGCGGGAGGGCACGGTGGGGGTCAATCAGCCCCAGCATTTT. It codes for CASSPREGTVGVNQPQHF. The variable domain in full, with the rest retrieved from reference TRBV7-2 and TRBJ1-5, is GAGVSQSPSNKVTEKGKDVELRCDPISGHTALYWYRQSLGQGLEFLIYFQGNSAPDKSGLPSDRFSAERTGGSVSTLTIQRTQQEDSAVYLCASSPREGTVGVNQPQHFGDGTRLSIL.

The rearrangement links TRBV5-1 to TRBJ1-5; tentative D call: TRBD1 (5 bases). The CDR3 loop spans 13 amino acids. V shed 4 bases and J shed 5 bases, with 10 bases lying between them. The germline V gene has CDR1 SGHRS and CDR2 YFSETQ. The CDR3 region has the DNA TGCGCCAGCAGCCCTGGCAGGGATCAGCCCCAGCATTTT. Translating gives CASSPGRDQPQHF.

This chain joins TRBV30 and TRBJ1-6; D perhaps matches TRBD1 (6 bases). This CDR3 region has 14 residues. V was shortened by 3 bases and J by 9 bases, with 15 bases between the two germline ends. CDR1 and CDR2 from the germline V gene are GTSNPN and SVGIG (reference sequence). This chain's CDR3 is CAWSGGRGISPLHF. Written as DNA, the CDR3 is TGTGCCTGGAGCGGTGGGAGGGGGATTTCACCCCTCCACTTT.

V is TRBV6-5 and J is TRBJ2-1; 12 nucleotides agree with TRBD2. J was trimmed by 10 bases and V by 9 bases; bases with no gene match: 13. This CDR3 comprises 15 residues. Germline V gene data show CDR1 as MNHEY and CDR2 as SVGAGI. DNA for the CDR3: TGTGCCAGTCAGACTAGCGGGGGCCTAACTTGGGAGCAGTTCTTC. As protein: CASQTSGGLTWEQFF.

This clone was seen once. The CDR3 DNA reads as TGTGCCACCTCTCGGACTACCAACTACGAGCAGTACTTC. It translates to CATSRTTNYEQYF. V and J are TRBV15 and TRBJ2-7, with D possibly being TRBD2 (6 bases). Germline CDR1 and CDR2: LNHNV and YYDKDF (reference sequence). The CDR3 extends over 13 amino acids. The V end was cut by 8 bases, the J end by 3 bases, with 14 bases between.

The J gene is TRBJ1-6, the V gene TRBV2, with D unresolved. This CDR3 is built from 12 residues. Between the trimmed V and J ends, which lost 8 bases and 8 bases, there was a span of 10 bases. The germline gives CDR1 SNHLY, CDR2 FYNNEI. The CDR3 sequence is CASRTDDSPLHF. DNA of the CDR3: TGTGCCAGCCGGACTGATGATTCACCCCTCCACTTT.